Described below is a single T cell receptor beta chain sequence and its context. The antigen remains unidentified. Clones were sequenced by immunoSEQ multiplex PCR, and TCRdb holds only the in-frame ones, with some missing. The sample has about a million clones, 65% to 75% seen once. The sample belongs to a study of shared clonotypes between healthy human individuals. Germline V gene lookup returns CDR1 SGHNT and CDR2 YYREEE (reference sequence). V lost 1 base and J lost 3; bases outside the gene matches: 5. The CDR3 runs to 15 residues. Study-wide points: Naive CD4 clonotype sharing across a handful of donors was around 5%. Among donors, clonotype sharing was expected to be affected by sequencing depth.

The clonotype comes from a man aged 18 to 35 in good health. Sequencing was done on a sample of memory CD4+ T cells sorted from blood. The subset here: CD45RA-negative fraction. This sequence joins TRBV5-4 and TRBJ2-7; TRBD1 aligns across 9 bases. The CDR3 region has the DNA TGTGCCAGCAGCTTGTTGGGACAGGGAGGCTACGAGCAGTACTTC. It translates to CASSLLGQGGYEQYF.